These 25 T cell receptor beta chains share one sample of origin, sequenced in a study of blood T cells in healthy people across ages. The use of a sample-barcoded 5' primer and a J-beta primer mix characterized a second PCR of roughly 7 to 12 cycles. MiXCR, run by TCRdb on the 5' RACE reads, gives a single entry per CDR3 protein. Here the sample spans over 600,000 distinct CDR3 sequences, around 45% being singletons. The sample comprised blood. Receptors originate from a man at least 80 years old in good health.

A few counts support this clonotype. This chain joins TRBV20-1 and TRBJ2-3, with D perhaps matching TRBD2 (5 bases). Between the trimmed V and J ends, which lost 1 base and 1 base, there was a span of 12 bases. CDR3 length equals 15 residues. CDR1 and CDR2 (germline): DFQATT, SNEGSKA (reference sequence). DNA for the CDR3: TGCAGTGCTAGAGGAATTAGGACTGGCACAGATACGCAGTATTTT. Residues: CSARGIRTGTDTQYF.

As concerns this clonotype: Germline is not matched at one junction end, which may reflect a read error. This chain links TRBV12-3 or TRBV12-4 with TRBJ2-3; TRBD2 aligns across 16 bases. CDR3 length: 17 residues. The CDR3 spells CASRPGLAGGSTDAQYF. The CDR3 nucleotides are TGTGCCAGCAGACCGGGACTAGCGGGAGGGAGCACAGATGCGCAGTATTTT.

In this sample, this clonotype turned up a few times. This chain joins TRBV20-1 and TRBJ2-3, with 7 bases fitting TRBD2. With 5 bases clipped from V and 1 base from J, the junction kept 6 bases outside the gene matches. The CDR3 runs 14 residues. Germline V lookup: CDR1 DFQATT, CDR2 SNEGSKA (reference sequence). CDR3 in DNA: TGCAGTGCTGGGCCGGGGAGGGGCACAGATACGCAGTATTTT. It encodes CSAGPGRGTDTQYF.

The chain couples TRBV4-3 to TRBJ2-1; tentatively, D is TRBD2 (6 bases). The germline CDR1 and CDR2 sequences are LGHNA and YSLEER. Between the trimmed V and J ends, which lost 0 bases and 3 bases, there was a span of 18 bases. CDR3 size: 18 residues. CDR3: CASSQDPRWWGDYNEQFF. CDR3 sequence (DNA): TGCGCCAGCAGCCAAGACCCACGGTGGTGGGGGGACTACAATGAGCAGTTCTTC.

About this clonotype itself: The junction departs from the called germline gene at one end, perhaps through a read error. V gene TRBV7-2 combines with J gene TRBJ2-3; D not certain. CDR1 and CDR2 from the germline V gene are SGHTA and FQGNSA. This CDR3 region has 14 residues. CDR3 sequence: CASSVAYSADTQYF. CDR3 bases: TGTGCCAGCAGCGTAGCTTACAGTGCGGATACGCAGTATTTT.

Only a few counts were recorded for this clonotype. The chain employs TRBV7-2 and TRBJ2-4; TRBD2 matches at 8 bases. V lost 5 bases and J lost 3; bases outside the gene matches: 3. CDR3 length equals 14 residues. Germline-derived CDR1 and CDR2 are SGHTA and FQGNSA. The CDR3 sequence: CASSQRGGKNIQYF. CDR3 DNA: TGTGCCAGCAGCCAACGGGGGGGCAAAAACATTCAGTACTTC.

The V call is TRBV6-2 or TRBV6-3, the J call TRBJ2-3, with a weak D call TRBD2 (5 bases). The V end lost 6 bases, the J end lost 7 bases, and 14 bases lay between the germline ends. CDR3 length: 13 residues. CDR1 and CDR2 (germline): MNHEY, SVGEGT. CDR3 sequence reads: CASRDLMANTQYF. CDR3 DNA sequence: TGTGCCAGCAGGGACTTAATGGCAAATACGCAGTATTTT.

CDR3 coding DNA: TGCGCCAGCAGCCAAGAGAGGTACAATGAGCAGTTCTTC. This translates into CASSQERYNEQFF. V and J are TRBV4-1 and TRBJ2-1; D is undetermined. The CDR3 has 13 residues. V was pared by 0 bases and J by 4 bases, with 4 bases between. Germline CDR1 MGHRA, CDR2 YSYEKL.

As for this clonotype: The junction does not match germline at one end; this may be a read error. The chain couples TRBV12-3 or TRBV12-4 to TRBJ1-5; maybe TRBD1 (6 bases). The CDR3 length is 15 residues. The CDR3 loop reads CASSFAGESNQPQHF. For the CDR3, the DNA is TGTGCCAGTAGTTTCGCAGGGGAAAGCAATCAGCCCCAGCATTTT.

The rearrangement joins TRBV5-1 to TRBJ2-1, with 9 bases lining up with TRBD2. The CDR3 is 16 amino acids. V shed 0 bases, J shed 8 bases, and the junction held 9 bases outside the gene matches. Germline V CDR1 and CDR2: SGHRS, YFSETQ. In nucleotides, the CDR3 is TGCGCCAGCAGCTTGGCTGCGGCGGGGGGGTCTGATGAGCAGTTCTTC. It encodes CASSLAAAGGSDEQFF.

The chain employs TRBV28 and TRBJ2-3, with a tentative D call TRBD2 (5 bases). Trimming pared 1 base from V and 6 bases from J, leaving 8 bases between. This CDR3 region has 13 residues. CDR1 and CDR2 (germline): MDHEN, SYDVKM. The CDR3 loop reads CASSLFPGDTQYF. The DNA of the CDR3 is TGTGCCAGCAGTTTATTTCCGGGGGATACGCAGTATTTT.

The V call is TRBV24-1, the J call TRBJ2-3, with D perhaps given as TRBD1 or TRBD2 (5 bases each). Per germline, CDR1 KGHDR and CDR2 SFDVKD. V shed 4 bases and J shed 0 bases, with 13 bases lying between them. This CDR3 contains 16 residues. The CDR3 DNA follows: TGTGCCACCAGTGACCAGGGCCGCGGGAGCACAGATACGCAGTATTTT. It is translated as CATSDQGRGSTDTQYF.

This clonotype was seen a few times. CDR3 loop: CAWVQPGETQYF. The CDR3, as DNA: TGTGCCTGGGTACAACCCGGGGAGACCCAGTACTTC. This chain uses TRBV30 with TRBJ2-5; D is ambiguous. Germline V lookup: CDR1 GTSNPN, CDR2 SVGIG (reference sequence). This CDR3 contains 12 residues. Trimming shortened V by 5 bases and J by 5 bases, and 12 bases separated the two germline ends.

This clonotype was counted a few times. The V call is TRBV12-3 or TRBV12-4, the J call TRBJ2-6; no clear D gene. V was clipped by 5 bases and J by 11 bases, with 7 bases between them. The CDR3 is 11 residues long. CDR3 in DNA: TGTGCCAGCAGTCTGGTCGACGTCCTGACTTTC. Its protein product is CASSLVDVLTF.

The chain employs TRBV6-6 and TRBJ1-5; 8 positions match TRBD1. Germline V gene data show CDR1 as MNHNY and CDR2 as SVGAGI (reference sequence). This CDR3 is built from 15 residues. V shed 6 bases and J 3 bases; nucleotides not matched to a gene: 7. For the CDR3, the DNA is TGTGCCAGCAGCCACAGGGGGGTATACAATCAGCCCCAGCATTTT. Translating it yields CASSHRGVYNQPQHF.

In its sample, this clonotype was seen a few times. The chain joins TRBV28 to TRBJ2-1; 10 nucleotides align to TRBD2. The CDR3 length is 15 residues. The V gene end was trimmed by 5 bases and the J gene end by 9 bases; junction bases not matched to a gene: 10. Germline V CDR1 and CDR2: MDHEN, SYDVKM. The CDR3 DNA follows: TGTGCCAGCAGTGGACAACTAGCGGGAATCGGTGAGCAGTTCTTC. This sequence encodes CASSGQLAGIGEQFF.

This clonotype was counted a few times. The chain uses TRBV10-2 and TRBJ1-5, with 9 bases fitting TRBD1. CDR1 WSHSY and CDR2 SAAADI come from the germline V gene. This CDR3 contains 15 residues. J lost 3 bases, V lost 1 base, and 1 base had no gene match. The DNA of the CDR3 is TGCGCCAGCAGTGAGTGGACAGGGGTCAATCAGCCCCAGCATTTT. The encoded protein is CASSEWTGVNQPQHF.

This clonotype was recorded a few times. The J gene is TRBJ1-4, the V gene TRBV3-1; 7 nucleotides line up with TRBD1. Trimming at V came to 4 bases and at J to 7 bases, leaving 12 bases not matched to a gene. The CDR3 has 16 residues. The V gene's germline CDR1 is LGHDT and CDR2 YNNKEL (reference sequence). The CDR3 region is CASSLLRTGGSEKLFF. CDR3 bases: TGTGCCAGCAGCCTTCTACGGACAGGCGGTAGTGAAAAACTGTTTTTT.

This clonotype has ten or more counts. The chain is built from TRBV28 and TRBJ2-2; possibly TRBD1 or TRBD2 for D (6 bases each). V shed 7 bases and J shed 7 bases, with 19 bases lying between them. In germline, CDR1 is MDHEN, CDR2 SYDVKM. The length of the CDR3 is 15 residues. The CDR3 DNA reads TGTGCCAGCAAAAGTGGTCGGGGGCAGGTCGGGGAGCTGTTTTTT. This codes for CASKSGRGQVGELFF.

The chain couples TRBV28 to TRBJ2-7, with 7 bases fitting TRBD1. V was clipped by 8 bases and J by 3 bases; unmatched bases: 13. This CDR3 is built from 15 residues. From germline, CDR1 is MDHEN and CDR2 SYDVKM. The CDR3 spells CASVNSPGQNYEQYF. CDR3 in DNA: TGTGCCAGCGTTAACAGTCCGGGACAGAACTACGAGCAGTACTTC.

On this clonotype: A much larger clone lies one base from this, so it may be a read error. The chain couples TRBV27 to TRBJ2-1; D is undetermined. The tail of the sequence fits TRBJ2-7 better, so the J call may be wrong. CDR1 and CDR2 from the germline V gene are MNHEY and SMNVEV (reference sequence). This CDR3 is 14 amino acids long. DNA for the CDR3: TGTGCCAGCAGTTTGGCCACCTTCTACAATGAGCAGTACTTC. Residues: CASSLATFYNEQYF.

The chain joins TRBV11-3 to TRBJ2-1, with TRBD2 matching over 8 bases. V dropped 4 bases and J dropped 10; count of bases not matched to a gene: 15. This CDR3 is 16 amino acids long. From germline, CDR1 is SGHNT and CDR2 YENEEA. DNA of the CDR3: TGTGCCAGCAGCTCCCAGCGGGAGAGACCTCTCCAAGAGCAGTTCTTC. It is translated as CASSSQRERPLQEQFF.

The rearrangement joins TRBV4-2 to TRBJ1-5, with a weak D call TRBD1 (5 bases). The CDR3 is 16 amino acids. Germline assignment: CDR1 LGHNA and CDR2 YNFKEQ. The V and J ends lost 0 bases and 4 bases respectively, with 13 bases between them. CDR3 loop: CASSQEVGTGNQPQHF. The CDR3 nucleotides are TGTGCCAGCAGCCAAGAGGTAGGGACTGGAAATCAGCCCCAGCATTTT.

This chain uses TRBV5-1 with TRBJ2-7; 9 bases line up with TRBD1. V trimming: 3 bases; J trimming: 0 bases; junction bases outside the gene matches: 4. The germline V gene encodes CDR1 SGHRS and CDR2 YFSETQ. This CDR3 has 15 residues. DNA for the CDR3: TGCGCCAGCAGCTGGGGGACAGGGCCCTCCTACGAGCAGTACTTC. It yields the protein CASSWGTGPSYEQYF. Full variable domain (remainder filled in from reference TRBV5-1 and TRBJ2-7): KAGVTQTPRYLIKTRGQQVTLSCSPISGHRSVSWYQQTPGQGLQFLFEYFSETQRNKGNFPGRFSGRQFSNSRSEMNVSTLELGDSALYLCASSWGTGPSYEQYFGPGTRLTVT.

A few counts support this clonotype. The chain combines TRBV14 with TRBJ1-6; possible D gene TRBD1, 5 bases. V shed 2 bases and J shed 9 bases, with 11 bases lying between them. Germline V gene data show CDR1 as SGHDN and CDR2 as FVKESK. This CDR3 is built from 14 residues. CDR3 region: CASSQQGWGSPLHF. The CDR3 nucleotides read TGTGCCAGCAGCCAACAGGGTTGGGGTTCACCCCTCCACTTT.